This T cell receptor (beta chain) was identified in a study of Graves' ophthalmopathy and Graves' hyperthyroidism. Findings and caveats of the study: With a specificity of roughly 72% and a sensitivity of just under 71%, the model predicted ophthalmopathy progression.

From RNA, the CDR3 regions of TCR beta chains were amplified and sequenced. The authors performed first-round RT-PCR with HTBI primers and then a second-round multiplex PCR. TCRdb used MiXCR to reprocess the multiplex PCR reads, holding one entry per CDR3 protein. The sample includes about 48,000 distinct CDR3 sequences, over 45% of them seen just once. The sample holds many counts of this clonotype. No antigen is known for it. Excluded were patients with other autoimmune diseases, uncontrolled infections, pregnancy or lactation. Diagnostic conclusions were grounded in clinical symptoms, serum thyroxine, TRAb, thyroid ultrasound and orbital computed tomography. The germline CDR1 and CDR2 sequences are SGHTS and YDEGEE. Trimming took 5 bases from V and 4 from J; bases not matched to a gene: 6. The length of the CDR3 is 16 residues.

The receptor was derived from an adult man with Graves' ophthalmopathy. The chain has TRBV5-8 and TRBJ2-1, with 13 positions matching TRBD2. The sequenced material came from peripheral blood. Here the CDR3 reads CASRRLAGGDYNEQFF. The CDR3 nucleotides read TGTGCCAGCAGGCGACTAGCGGGAGGAGATTACAATGAGCAGTTCTTC.